The clone carrying this T cell receptor (beta chain) was picked up a small number of times. This sample is drawn from a study of blood T cell repertoires in COVID-19. On the study more broadly: COVID-19 samples from acute and convalescent phases originated in the United States, Italy and Spain.

The CDR3 covers 13 residues. V shed 4 bases, J shed 7 bases, and the junction held 2 bases outside the gene matches. Looked up from germline, CDR1 is GTSNPN and CDR2 is SVGIG (reference sequence). Authors' analysis steps: Nucleated cell counts were estimated from reference gene primer amplification. TCRdb's copy holds only in-frame clones and misses some; the assay was immunoSEQ multiplex PCR. V and J calls and clone size are given by that table; D and trimming were obtained from the DNA. The sample has around 370,000 clones; around 86% are singletons. The genes are TRBV30 and TRBJ1-6; 9 bases align to TRBD1. Sequencing was done on a sample of peripheral blood. This TCR derives from a woman aged 45-59 years with COVID-19, enrolled during active disease. The CDR3 reads CAWIGQGNSPLHF. The CDR3 DNA follows: TGTGCCTGGATCGGACAGGGGAATTCACCCCTCCACTTT.